This TCR beta chain was profiled in a study of T cell responses to AZD1222 COVID-19 vaccine. The wider study: Pooled samples include second doses given at about 4 or 12 weeks.

As regards this clone: What it recognizes is unknown.

Study-wide points: Reportedly, close to half of spike-specific TCRs are directed against unmutated variant regions. At study baseline, merely a handful of AZD1222 recipients were seropositive.

Generated by immunoSEQ multiplex PCR, the TCRdb table keeps only in-frame clones and is missing some. Counted here are about 140,000 clones, 84% occurring once; the ten biggest clones make up 4.1%. The TCR comes from an adult in good health. Sample: peripheral blood, taken on day 0 of AZD1222 vaccination.

CDR3 nucleotide sequence: TGTGCCAGCAGCTTGAAGGGGGCCCGGGAGACCCAGTACTTC. This gives the protein CASSLKGARETQYF. The chain links TRBV5-5 to TRBJ2-5, with TRBD1 matching over 7 bases. CDR1 is SGHKS and CDR2 is YYEKEE in the germline V gene (reference sequence). The CDR3 totals 14 residues. V lost 1 base and J lost 5; bases outside the gene matches: 5.